This T cell receptor (beta chain) was sequenced for a study of T cell repertoires in cytomegalovirus infection. Study as a whole: Recently described HLA-C-restricted plus well-studied HLA-B-restricted CMV epitopes were used. Matching HLA type, along with CMV infection, was indicated by public TCR beta signatures. General study results and limits: The ex vivo response showed dominance by HLA-C-restricted CMV-specific TCR beta clonotypes.

This CDR3 has 17 amino acids. CDR1 and CDR2 (germline): SGHTA, FQGTGA. This clonotype has only one observation. Antigen specificity is unknown. At one end the junction does not follow the germline gene, possibly because of a read error. TCRdb passed the reads through MiXCR, listing each CDR3 protein once. The sample records 830,000 or so distinct CDR3 sequences, 32% being singletons. The sample consisted of cultured CD8+ T cells from PBMCs, taken from culture after CMV antigen stimulation. This sequence was found in a human donor in good health (CMV status not recorded). Some clones in this sample may be carry-over from other donors' samples. The gene calls are TRBV7-3 and TRBJ2-3; 12 bases match TRBD2. The CDR3 here is CANSLTSGGPSTDTQYF. As DNA, the CDR3 is TGTGCCAACAGCTTAACTAGCGGGGGGCCTAGCACAGATACGCAGTATTTT. Full variable domain (remainder filled in from reference TRBV7-3 and TRBJ2-3): GAGVSQTPSNKVTEKGKYVELRCDPISGHTALYWYRQSLGQGPEFLIYFQGTGAADDSGLPNDRFFAVRPEGSVSTLKIQRTERGDSAVYLCANSLTSGGPSTDTQYFGPGTRLTVL.